The 15 T cell receptor beta chains reported below all come from one sample, sequenced in a study of control samples from healthy donors and cancer patients. Clones were sequenced by immunoSEQ multiplex PCR, and TCRdb holds only the in-frame ones, with some missing. The data contain 15,000 to 20,000 clones, roughly 86% of them singletons. Sequenced input: PBMCs. The receptors come from a woman in her 70s with colorectal cancer.

The chain links TRBV11-3 to TRBJ2-3; D uncertain. The ends were cut back, 3 bases at V and 4 bases at J, with 8 bases in the middle. Germline CDR1 SGHNT, CDR2 YENEEA. The CDR3 is 13 residues long. CDR3 sequence: CASSFLTPDTQYF. CDR3 sequence (DNA): TGTGCCAGCAGCTTTTTGACGCCAGATACGCAGTATTTT.

The rearrangement uses TRBV5-4 and TRBJ2-7; 10 bases line up with TRBD2. The CDR3 sequence is 15 residues long. The J segment lost 2 bases and the V segment lost 0 bases, leaving 2 bases of the junction unmatched. Germline assignment: CDR1 SGHNT and CDR2 YYREEE (reference sequence). The CDR3 loop reads CASSLGGTSAYEQYF. CDR3 in DNA: TGTGCCAGCAGCTTGGGGGGGACTAGCGCCTACGAGCAGTACTTC.

This chain uses TRBV7-3 with TRBJ1-1, with D possibly matching TRBD1 (6 bases). CDR1 is SGHTA, CDR2 FQGTGA, per germline. Trimming left V 4 bases short and J 3 bases short, with 15 bases between. The CDR3 has 15 amino acids. CDR3 nucleotide sequence: TGTGCCAGCAGCTCACACCGGGGGCGTGACACTGAAGCTTTCTTT. Translating it yields CASSSHRGRDTEAFF.

The chain has TRBV5-5 and TRBJ2-7; possibly TRBD2 for D (7 bases). The better agreement between TRBJ2-1 and the DNA end casts doubt on the J call. Germline CDR1 and CDR2: SGHKS and YYEKEE (reference sequence). The CDR3 length is 17 residues. This chain's CDR3 is CASSSLGGRGSYNEQFF. Here the CDR3 DNA reads TGTGCCAGCAGCTCCCTGGGGGGGCGAGGCTCCTACAATGAGCAGTTCTTC.

This clone was seen a single time. The chain recombines TRBV19 with TRBJ2-1; D remains unclear. V lost 4 bases and J lost 1, with 17 bases in between. CDR3 size: 17 residues. CDR1 LNHDA and CDR2 SQIVND come from the germline V gene (reference sequence). CDR3: CASSRRGHIGSYNEQFF. Here the CDR3 DNA reads TGTGCCAGTAGTAGACGTGGTCATATCGGATCCTACAATGAGCAGTTCTTC.

The V gene is TRBV25-1, the J gene TRBJ2-7, with TRBD1 as a possible D gene (5 bases). V was trimmed by 4 bases and J by 0 bases, leaving 10 bases between them. The germline V gene has CDR1 MGHDK and CDR2 SYGVNS. The CDR3 is 14 amino acids. The CDR3 nucleotides are TGTGCCAGCAGTGCCCCAGGGCCCTCCTACGAGCAGTACTTC. It encodes CASSAPGPSYEQYF.

J is TRBJ1-5 and V is TRBV6-4; D remains ambiguous. From germline, CDR1 is MRHNA and CDR2 SNTAGT. This CDR3 is built from 13 residues. V lost 3 bases to trimming and J lost 7 bases, with 10 bases between them. The CDR3 region has the DNA TGTGCCAGCAGTGAAAGTGGAGGCCAGCCCCAGCATTTT. It is translated as CASSESGGQPQHF.

This chain uses TRBV5-8 with TRBJ1-5; tentative D call: TRBD1 (5 bases). CDR1 and CDR2 from the germline V gene are SGHTS and YDEGEE. This CDR3 is built from 15 residues. V dropped 3 bases and J dropped 1 base, with 11 bases sitting between them. CDR3 bases: TGTGCCAGCAGCTCGGGGACCGTAAGCAATCAGCCCCAGCATTTT. Protein product: CASSSGTVSNQPQHF.

This clone has a handful of counts. Written as DNA, the CDR3 is TGTGCCAGCAGTTACCGACTGGAAGAGCAGTACTTC. It encodes CASSYRLEEQYF. The chain combines TRBV6-2 or TRBV6-3 with TRBJ2-7; no clear D. Germline V gives CDR1 MNHEY, CDR2 SVGEGT. CDR3 size: 12 residues. V was cut by 2 bases and J by 7 bases, with 9 bases left in between.

The J gene is TRBJ2-3, the V gene TRBV24-1; the D gene is possibly TRBD1 (6 bases). The germline gives CDR1 KGHDR, CDR2 SFDVKD. V was cut by 2 bases and J by 2 bases, with 19 bases left in between. The length of the CDR3 is 18 residues. The CDR3 protein is CATSDWNYREWDTDTQYF. Written as DNA, the CDR3 is TGTGCCACCAGTGATTGGAACTACAGGGAGTGGGACACAGATACGCAGTATTTT.

The chain joins TRBV7-8 to TRBJ1-4; TRBD1 matches 7 bases. Germline assignment: CDR1 SGHVS and CDR2 FQNEAQ. CDR3 length: 14 residues. J was trimmed by 10 bases and V by 8 bases; bases with no gene match: 13. As DNA, the CDR3 is TGTGCCAGCTACTTAAACGACAGGGCGGGAAAACTGTTTTTT. Its protein is CASYLNDRAGKLFF.

This clone was observed a single time. The chain recombines TRBV9 with TRBJ2-5; TRBD2 matches at 7 bases. From germline, CDR1 is SGDLS and CDR2 YYNGEE. The V and J ends lost 0 bases and 5 bases, in that order; junction bases with no gene match: 10. CDR3 size: 16 residues. Written as DNA, the CDR3 is TGTGCCAGCAGCGTAGCTTGGGGGAGGGCCTGGGAGACCCAGTACTTC. It is translated as CASSVAWGRAWETQYF. Looking up the rest from reference TRBV9 and TRBJ2-5 gives the full variable domain: DSGVTQTPKHLITATGQRVTLRCSPRSGDLSVYWYQQSLDQGLQFLIQYYNGEERAKGNILERFSAQQFPDLHSELNLSSLELGDSALYFCASSVAWGRAWETQYFGPGTRLLVL.

The J gene is TRBJ2-7, the V gene TRBV12-3 or TRBV12-4; D is uncertain. Trimming took 2 bases from V and 7 from J, leaving 12 bases between them. The CDR3 has 13 amino acids. This CDR3 is CASSLSPVREQYF. For the CDR3, the DNA is TGTGCCAGCAGTTTATCCCCCGTCCGTGAGCAGTACTTC.

The chain couples TRBV5-1 to TRBJ1-4, with 9 bases lining up with TRBD1. The V segment lost 4 bases and the J segment 7 bases; nucleotides outside the gene matches: 2. Germline V gene sequence: CDR1 SGHRS, CDR2 YFSETQ. The length of the CDR3 is 13 residues. The CDR3 reads CASSADRGEKLFF. DNA for the CDR3: TGCGCCAGCAGCGCGGACAGGGGTGAAAAACTGTTTTTT.

In this sample, this clone is large. Other nucleotide sequences from this sample produce the same CDR3. The V call is TRBV4-3, the J call TRBJ2-7; D not resolved. CDR1 and CDR2 from the germline V gene are LGHNA and YSLEER. V dropped 0 bases and J dropped 0 bases, with 9 bases sitting between them. CDR3 size: 15 residues. CDR3 residues: CASSQDRYSSYEQYF. The CDR3 region has the DNA TGCGCCAGCAGCCAAGATCGGTACAGCTCCTACGAGCAGTACTTC.